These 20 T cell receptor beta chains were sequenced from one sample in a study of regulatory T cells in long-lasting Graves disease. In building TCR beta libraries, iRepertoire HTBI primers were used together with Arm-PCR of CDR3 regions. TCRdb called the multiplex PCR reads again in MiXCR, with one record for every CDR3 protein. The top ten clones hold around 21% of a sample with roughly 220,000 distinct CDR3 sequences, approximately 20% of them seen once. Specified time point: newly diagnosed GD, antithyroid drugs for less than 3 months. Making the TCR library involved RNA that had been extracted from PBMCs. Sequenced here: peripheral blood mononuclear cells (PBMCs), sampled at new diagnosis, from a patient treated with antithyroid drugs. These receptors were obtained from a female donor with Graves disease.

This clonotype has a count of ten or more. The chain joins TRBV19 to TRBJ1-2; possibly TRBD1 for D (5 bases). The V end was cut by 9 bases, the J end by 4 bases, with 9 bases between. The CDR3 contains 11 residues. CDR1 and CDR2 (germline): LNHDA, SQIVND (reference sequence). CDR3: CASGRAYGYTF. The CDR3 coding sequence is TGTGCCAGCGGCAGGGCCTATGGCTACACCTTC.

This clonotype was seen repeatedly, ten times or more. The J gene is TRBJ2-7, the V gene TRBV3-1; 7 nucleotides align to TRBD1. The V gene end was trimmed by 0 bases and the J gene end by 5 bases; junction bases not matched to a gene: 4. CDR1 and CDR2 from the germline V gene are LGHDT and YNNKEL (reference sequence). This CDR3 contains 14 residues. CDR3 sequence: CASSQDRGKDEQYF. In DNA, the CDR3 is TGTGCCAGCAGCCAAGACAGGGGGAAGGACGAGCAGTACTTC.

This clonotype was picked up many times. The DNA of the CDR3 is TGTGCCAGCAGTCACCGGGGGCGGACGTTCTCACCCCTCCACTTT. Translating it yields CASSHRGRTFSPLHF. The chain employs TRBV6-1 and TRBJ1-6; a possible D gene is TRBD1 (6 bases). V was clipped by 5 bases and J by 10 bases, with 18 bases between them. The germline CDR1 and CDR2 sequences are MNHNS and SASEGT. This CDR3 has 15 residues.

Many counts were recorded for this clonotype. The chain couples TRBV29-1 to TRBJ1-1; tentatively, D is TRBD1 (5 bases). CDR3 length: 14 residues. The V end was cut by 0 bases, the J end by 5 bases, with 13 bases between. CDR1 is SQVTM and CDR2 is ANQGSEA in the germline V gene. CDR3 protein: CSVEDGTWGTEAFF. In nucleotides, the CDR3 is TGCAGCGTTGAAGATGGGACGTGGGGAACTGAAGCTTTCTTT.

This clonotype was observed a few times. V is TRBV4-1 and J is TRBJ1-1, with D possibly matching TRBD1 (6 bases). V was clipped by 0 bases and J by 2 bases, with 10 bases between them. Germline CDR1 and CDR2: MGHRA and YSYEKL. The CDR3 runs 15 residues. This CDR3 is CASSQEDRTNTEAFF. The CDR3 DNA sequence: TGCGCCAGCAGCCAAGAAGACAGGACAAACACTGAAGCTTTCTTT.

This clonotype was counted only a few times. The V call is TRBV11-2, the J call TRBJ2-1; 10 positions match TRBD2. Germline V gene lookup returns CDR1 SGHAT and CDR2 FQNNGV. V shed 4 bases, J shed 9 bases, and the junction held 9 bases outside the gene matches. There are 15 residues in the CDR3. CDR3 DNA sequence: TGTGCCAGCAGCTCCTCTAGCGGGAGATTAGGTGAGCAGTTCTTC. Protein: CASSSSSGRLGEQFF.

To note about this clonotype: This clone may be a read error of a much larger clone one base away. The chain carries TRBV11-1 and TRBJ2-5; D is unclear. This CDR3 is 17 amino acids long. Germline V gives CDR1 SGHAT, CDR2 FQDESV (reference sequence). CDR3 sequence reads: CASSLAIRSIYHETQYF. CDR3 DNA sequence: TGTGCCAGCAGCTTAGCCATCCGATCCATCTACCACGAGACCCAGTACTTC.

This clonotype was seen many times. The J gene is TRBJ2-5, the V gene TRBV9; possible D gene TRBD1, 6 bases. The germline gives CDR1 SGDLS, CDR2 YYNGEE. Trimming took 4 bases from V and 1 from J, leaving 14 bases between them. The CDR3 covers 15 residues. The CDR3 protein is CASSPRQESQETQYF. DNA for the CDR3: TGTGCCAGCAGCCCCCGACAGGAAAGCCAAGAGACCCAGTACTTC.

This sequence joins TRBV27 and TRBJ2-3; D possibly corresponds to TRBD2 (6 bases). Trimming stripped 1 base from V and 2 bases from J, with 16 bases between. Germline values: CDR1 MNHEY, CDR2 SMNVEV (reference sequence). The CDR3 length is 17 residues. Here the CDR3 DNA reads TGTGCCAGCAGTTTATTGGGAGCGCCTAGCGCCACAGATACGCAGTATTTT. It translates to CASSLLGAPSATDTQYF.

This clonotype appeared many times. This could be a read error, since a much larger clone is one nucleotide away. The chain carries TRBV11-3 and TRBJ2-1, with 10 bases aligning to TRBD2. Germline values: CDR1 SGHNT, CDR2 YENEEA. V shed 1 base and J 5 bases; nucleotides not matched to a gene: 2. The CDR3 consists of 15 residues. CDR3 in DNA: TGTGCCAGCAGCTTAGGAGCGGGAGGGAACAATGAGCAGTTCTTC. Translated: CASSLGAGGNNEQFF.

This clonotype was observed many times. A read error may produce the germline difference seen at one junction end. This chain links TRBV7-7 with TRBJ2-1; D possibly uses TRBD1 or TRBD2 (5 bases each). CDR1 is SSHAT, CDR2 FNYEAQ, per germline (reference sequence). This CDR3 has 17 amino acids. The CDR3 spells CASSLEIGTVGINEQFF. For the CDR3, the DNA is TGTGCTAGCAGCTTAGAAATAGGGACGGTGGGTATCAATGAGCAGTTCTTC.

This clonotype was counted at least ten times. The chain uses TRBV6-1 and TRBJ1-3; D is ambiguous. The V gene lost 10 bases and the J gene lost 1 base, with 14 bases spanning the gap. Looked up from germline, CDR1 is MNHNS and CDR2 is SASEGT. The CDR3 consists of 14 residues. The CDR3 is CATTPGQSGNTIYF. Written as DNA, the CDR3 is TGTGCCACGACTCCGGGCCAATCTGGAAACACCATATATTTT.

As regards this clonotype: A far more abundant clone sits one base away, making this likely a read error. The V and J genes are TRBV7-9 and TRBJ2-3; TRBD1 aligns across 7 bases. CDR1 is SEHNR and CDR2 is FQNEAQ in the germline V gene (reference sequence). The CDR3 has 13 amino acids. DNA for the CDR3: TGTGCCGGCAGCTTGGATAGGGGGCATACGCAGTATTTT. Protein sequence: CAGSLDRGHTQYF.

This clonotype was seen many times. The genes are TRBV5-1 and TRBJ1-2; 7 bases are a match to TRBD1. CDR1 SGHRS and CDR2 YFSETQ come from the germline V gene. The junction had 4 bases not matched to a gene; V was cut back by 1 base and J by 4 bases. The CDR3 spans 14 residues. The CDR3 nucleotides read TGCGCCAGCAGCTTGTCGGGACAGAGCTATGGCTACACCTTC. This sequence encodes CASSLSGQSYGYTF. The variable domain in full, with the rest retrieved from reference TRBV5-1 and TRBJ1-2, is KAGVTQTPRYLIKTRGQQVTLSCSPISGHRSVSWYQQTPGQGLQFLFEYFSETQRNKGNFPGRFSGRQFSNSRSEMNVSTLELGDSALYLCASSLSGQSYGYTFGSGTRLTVV.

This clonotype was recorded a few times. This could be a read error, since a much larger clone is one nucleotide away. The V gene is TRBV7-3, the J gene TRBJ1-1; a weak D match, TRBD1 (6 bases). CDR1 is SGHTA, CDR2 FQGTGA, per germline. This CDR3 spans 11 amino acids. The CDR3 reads CAGTRGTEASF. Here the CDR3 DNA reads TGTGCCGGGACCAGGGGTACTGAAGCTTCCTTT. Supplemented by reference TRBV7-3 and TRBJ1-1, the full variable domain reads GAGVSQTPSNKVTEKGKYVELRCDPISGHTALYWYRQSLGQGPEFLIYFQGTGAADDSGLPNDRFFAVRPEGSVSTLKIQRTERGDSAVYLCAGTRGTEASFGQGTRLTVV.

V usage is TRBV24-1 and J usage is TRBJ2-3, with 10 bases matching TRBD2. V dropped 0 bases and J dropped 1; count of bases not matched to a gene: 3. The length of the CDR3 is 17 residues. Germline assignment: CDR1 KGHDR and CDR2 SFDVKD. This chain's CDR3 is CATSDLGTSARTDTQYF. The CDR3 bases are TGTGCCACCAGTGATTTGGGGACTAGCGCCCGCACAGATACGCAGTATTTT.

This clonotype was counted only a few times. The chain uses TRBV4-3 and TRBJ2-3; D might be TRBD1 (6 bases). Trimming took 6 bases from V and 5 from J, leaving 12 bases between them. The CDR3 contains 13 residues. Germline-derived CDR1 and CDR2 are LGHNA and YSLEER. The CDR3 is CASRYRAGDTQYF. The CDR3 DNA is TGCGCCAGCAGATACAGGGCGGGAGATACGCAGTATTTT.

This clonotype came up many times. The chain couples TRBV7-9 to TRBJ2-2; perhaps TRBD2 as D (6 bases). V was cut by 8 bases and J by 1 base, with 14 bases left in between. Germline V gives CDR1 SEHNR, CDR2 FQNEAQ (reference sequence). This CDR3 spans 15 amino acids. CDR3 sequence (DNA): TGTGCCAGCGTGCGGGGAGCGGGGAACACCGGGGAGCTGTTTTTT. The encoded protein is CASVRGAGNTGELFF.

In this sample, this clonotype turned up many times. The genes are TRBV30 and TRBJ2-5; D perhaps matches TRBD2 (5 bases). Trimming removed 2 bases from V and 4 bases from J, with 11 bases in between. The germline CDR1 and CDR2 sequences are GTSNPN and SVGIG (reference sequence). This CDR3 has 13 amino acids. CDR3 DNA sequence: TGTGCCTGGAGTCCGGACCGGGGAGAGACCCAGTACTTC. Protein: CAWSPDRGETQYF.

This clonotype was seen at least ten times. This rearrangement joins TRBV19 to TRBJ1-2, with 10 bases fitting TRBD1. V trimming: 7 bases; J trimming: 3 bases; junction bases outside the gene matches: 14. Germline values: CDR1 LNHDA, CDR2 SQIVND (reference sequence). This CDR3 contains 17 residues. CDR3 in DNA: TGTGCCAGTATCCCCTTATCCGGGACAGGGGAGCACTATGGCTACACCTTC. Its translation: CASIPLSGTGEHYGYTF.